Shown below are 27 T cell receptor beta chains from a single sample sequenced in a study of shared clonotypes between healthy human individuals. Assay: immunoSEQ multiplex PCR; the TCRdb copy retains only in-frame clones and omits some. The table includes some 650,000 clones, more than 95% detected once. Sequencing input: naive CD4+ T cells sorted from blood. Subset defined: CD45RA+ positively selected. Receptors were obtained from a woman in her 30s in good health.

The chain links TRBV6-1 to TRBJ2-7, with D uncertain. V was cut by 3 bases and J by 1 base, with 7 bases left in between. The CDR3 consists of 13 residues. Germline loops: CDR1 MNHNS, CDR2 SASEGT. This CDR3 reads CASSDDGSYEQYF. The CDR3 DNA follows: TGTGCCAGCAGTGATGACGGTTCCTACGAGCAGTACTTC.

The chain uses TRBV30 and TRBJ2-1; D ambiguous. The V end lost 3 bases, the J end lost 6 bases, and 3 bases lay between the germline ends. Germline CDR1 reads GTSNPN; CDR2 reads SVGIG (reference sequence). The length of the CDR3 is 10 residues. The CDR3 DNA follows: TGTGCCTGGAGAGGCAATGAGCAGTTCTTC. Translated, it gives CAWRGNEQFF.

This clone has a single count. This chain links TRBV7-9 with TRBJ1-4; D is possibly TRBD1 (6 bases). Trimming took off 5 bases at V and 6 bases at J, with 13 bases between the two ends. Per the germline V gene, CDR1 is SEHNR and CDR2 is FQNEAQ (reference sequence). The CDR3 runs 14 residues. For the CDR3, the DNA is TGTGCCAGCAGCCCAGGGGCGCTCGATGAAAAACTGTTTTTT. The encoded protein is CASSPGALDEKLFF.

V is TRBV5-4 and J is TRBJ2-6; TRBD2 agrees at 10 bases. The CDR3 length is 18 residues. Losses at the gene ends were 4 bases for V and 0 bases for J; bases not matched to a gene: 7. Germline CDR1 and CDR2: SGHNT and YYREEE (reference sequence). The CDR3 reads CASSVGTSVHSGANVLTF. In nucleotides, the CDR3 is TGTGCCAGCAGCGTCGGGACTAGCGTCCACTCTGGGGCCAACGTCCTGACTTTC.

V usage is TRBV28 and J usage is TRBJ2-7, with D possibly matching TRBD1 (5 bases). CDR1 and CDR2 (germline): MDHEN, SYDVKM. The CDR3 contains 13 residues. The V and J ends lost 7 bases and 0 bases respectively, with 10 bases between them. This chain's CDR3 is CASTQQASYEQYF. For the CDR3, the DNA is TGTGCCAGCACCCAACAGGCCTCCTACGAGCAGTACTTC.

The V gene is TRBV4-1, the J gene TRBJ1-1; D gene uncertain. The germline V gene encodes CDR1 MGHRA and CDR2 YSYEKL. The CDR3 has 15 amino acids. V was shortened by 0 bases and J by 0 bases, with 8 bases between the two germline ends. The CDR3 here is CASSQEGQMNTEAFF. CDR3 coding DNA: TGCGCCAGCAGCCAAGAGGGCCAGATGAACACTGAAGCTTTCTTT.

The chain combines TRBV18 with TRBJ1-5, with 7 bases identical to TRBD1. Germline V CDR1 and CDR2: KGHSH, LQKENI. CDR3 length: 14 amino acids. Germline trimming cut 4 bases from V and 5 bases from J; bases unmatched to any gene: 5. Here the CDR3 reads CASSQGAGDQPQHF. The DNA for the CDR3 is TGTGCCAGCTCACAGGGGGCAGGAGATCAGCCCCAGCATTTT.

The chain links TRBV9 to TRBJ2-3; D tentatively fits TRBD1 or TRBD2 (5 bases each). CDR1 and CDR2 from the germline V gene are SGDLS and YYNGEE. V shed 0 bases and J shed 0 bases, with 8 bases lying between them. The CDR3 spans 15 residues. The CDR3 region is CASSVVGGSTDTQYF. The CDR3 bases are TGTGCCAGCAGCGTAGTTGGGGGTAGCACAGATACGCAGTATTTT.

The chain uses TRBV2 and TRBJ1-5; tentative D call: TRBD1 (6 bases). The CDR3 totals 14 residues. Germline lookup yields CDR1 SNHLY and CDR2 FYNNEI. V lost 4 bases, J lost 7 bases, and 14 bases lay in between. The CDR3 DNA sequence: TGTGCCAGCAGTGGTCATTTAAGGGGGCAGCCCCAGCATTTT. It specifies CASSGHLRGQPQHF.

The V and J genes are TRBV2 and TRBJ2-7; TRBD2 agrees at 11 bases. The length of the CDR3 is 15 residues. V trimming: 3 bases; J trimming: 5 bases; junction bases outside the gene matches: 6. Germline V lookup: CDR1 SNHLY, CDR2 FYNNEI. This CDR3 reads CASSETSGIWHEQYF. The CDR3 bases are TGTGCCAGCAGTGAGACTAGCGGGATTTGGCACGAGCAGTACTTC.

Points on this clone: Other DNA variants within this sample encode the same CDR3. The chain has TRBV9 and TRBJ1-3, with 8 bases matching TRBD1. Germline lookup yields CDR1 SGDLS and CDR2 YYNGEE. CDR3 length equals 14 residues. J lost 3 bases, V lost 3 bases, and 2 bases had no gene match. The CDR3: CASSAGTGGNTIYF. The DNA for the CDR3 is TGTGCCAGCAGCGCCGGGACAGGTGGAAACACCATATATTTT.

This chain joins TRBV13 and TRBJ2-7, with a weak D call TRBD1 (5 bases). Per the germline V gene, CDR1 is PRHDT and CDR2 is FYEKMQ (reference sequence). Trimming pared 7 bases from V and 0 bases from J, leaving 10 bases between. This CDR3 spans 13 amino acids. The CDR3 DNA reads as TGTGCCAGCACGCGGACAAGCTCCTACGAGCAGTACTTC. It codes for CASTRTSSYEQYF.

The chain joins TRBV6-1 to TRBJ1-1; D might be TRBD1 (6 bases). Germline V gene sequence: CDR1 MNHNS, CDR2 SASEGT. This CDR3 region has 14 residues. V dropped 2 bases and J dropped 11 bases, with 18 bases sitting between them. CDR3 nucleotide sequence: TGTGCCAGCAGTGAATTGGACAGAATCTATGCGGCTTTCTTT. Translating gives CASSELDRIYAAFF.

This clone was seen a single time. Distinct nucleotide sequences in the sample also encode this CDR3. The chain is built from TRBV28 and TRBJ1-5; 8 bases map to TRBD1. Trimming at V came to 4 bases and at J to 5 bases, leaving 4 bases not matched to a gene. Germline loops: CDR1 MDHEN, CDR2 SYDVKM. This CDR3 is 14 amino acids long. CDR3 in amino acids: CASSSGQGYQPQHF. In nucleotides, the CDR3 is TGTGCCAGCAGTTCCGGACAGGGATATCAGCCCCAGCATTTT.

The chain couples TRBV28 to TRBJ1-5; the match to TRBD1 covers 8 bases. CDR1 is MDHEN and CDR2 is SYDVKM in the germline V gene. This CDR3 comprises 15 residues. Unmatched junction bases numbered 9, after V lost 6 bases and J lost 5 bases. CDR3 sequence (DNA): TGTGCCAGCAGCCCGGACAGGGCTCCCCATCAGCCCCAGCATTTT. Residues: CASSPDRAPHQPQHF.

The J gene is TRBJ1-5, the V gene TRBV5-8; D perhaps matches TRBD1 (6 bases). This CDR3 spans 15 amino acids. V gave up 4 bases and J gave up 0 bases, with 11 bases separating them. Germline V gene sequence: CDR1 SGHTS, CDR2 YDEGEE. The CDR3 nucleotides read TGTGCCAGCAGCCCTGGACAGCTTAGCAATCAGCCCCAGCATTTT. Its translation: CASSPGQLSNQPQHF.

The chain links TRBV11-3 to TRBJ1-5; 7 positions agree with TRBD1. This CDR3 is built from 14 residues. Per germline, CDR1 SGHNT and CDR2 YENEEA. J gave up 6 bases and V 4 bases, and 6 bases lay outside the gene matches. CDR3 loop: CASSCRQGVQPQHF. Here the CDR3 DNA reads TGTGCCAGCAGCTGCCGCCAGGGGGTTCAGCCCCAGCATTTT.

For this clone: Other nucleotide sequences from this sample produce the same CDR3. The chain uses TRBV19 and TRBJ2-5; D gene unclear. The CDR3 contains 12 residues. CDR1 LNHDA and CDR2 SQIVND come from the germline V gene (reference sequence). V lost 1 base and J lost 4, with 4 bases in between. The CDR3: CASSIGRETQYF. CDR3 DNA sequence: TGTGCCAGTAGTATAGGGAGAGAGACCCAGTACTTC.

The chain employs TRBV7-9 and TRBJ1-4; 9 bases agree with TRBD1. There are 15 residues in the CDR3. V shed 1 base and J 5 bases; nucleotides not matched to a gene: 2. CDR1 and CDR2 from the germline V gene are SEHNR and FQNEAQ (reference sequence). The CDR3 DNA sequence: TGTGCCAGCAGCTTAGGAGGGACAGGGAATGAAAAACTGTTTTTT. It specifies CASSLGGTGNEKLFF.

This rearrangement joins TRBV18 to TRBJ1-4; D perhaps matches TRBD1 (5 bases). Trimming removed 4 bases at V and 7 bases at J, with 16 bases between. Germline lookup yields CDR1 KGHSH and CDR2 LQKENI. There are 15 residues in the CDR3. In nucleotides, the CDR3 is TGTGCCAGCTCACGGTCGGGTCAGGGAAGTGAAAAACTGTTTTTT. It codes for CASSRSGQGSEKLFF. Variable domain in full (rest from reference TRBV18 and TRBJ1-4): NAGVMQNPRHLVRRRGQEARLRCSPMKGHSHVYWYRQLPEEGLKFMVYLQKENIIDESGMPKERFSAEFPKEGPSILRIQQVVRGDSAAYFCASSRSGQGSEKLFFGSGTQLSVL.

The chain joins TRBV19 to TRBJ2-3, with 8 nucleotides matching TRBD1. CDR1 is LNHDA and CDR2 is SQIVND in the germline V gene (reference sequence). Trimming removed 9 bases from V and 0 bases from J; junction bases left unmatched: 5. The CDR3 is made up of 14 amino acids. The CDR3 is CASRTGGSTDTQYF. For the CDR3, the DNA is TGTGCCAGCCGCACAGGGGGTAGCACAGATACGCAGTATTTT.

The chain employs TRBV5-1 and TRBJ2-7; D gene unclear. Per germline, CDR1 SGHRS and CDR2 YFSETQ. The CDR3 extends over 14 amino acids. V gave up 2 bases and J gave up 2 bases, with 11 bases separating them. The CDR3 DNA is TGCGCCAGCAGCTTCGGACGGATTCCCTACGAGCAGTACTTC. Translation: CASSFGRIPYEQYF.

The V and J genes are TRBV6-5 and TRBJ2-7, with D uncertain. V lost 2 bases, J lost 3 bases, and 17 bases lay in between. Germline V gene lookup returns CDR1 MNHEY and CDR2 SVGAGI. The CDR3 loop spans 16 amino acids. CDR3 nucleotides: TGTGCCAGCAGTTACCTCCAGTCAAGAGGTCGCTACGAGCAGTACTTC. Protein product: CASSYLQSRGRYEQYF.

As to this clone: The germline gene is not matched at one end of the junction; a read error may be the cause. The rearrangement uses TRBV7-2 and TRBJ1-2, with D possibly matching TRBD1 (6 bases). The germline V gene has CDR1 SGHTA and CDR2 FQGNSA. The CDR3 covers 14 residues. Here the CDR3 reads CASSLDTGTYGYTF. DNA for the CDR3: TGTGCCAGCAGTTTAGACACAGGGACGTATGGCTACACCTTC.

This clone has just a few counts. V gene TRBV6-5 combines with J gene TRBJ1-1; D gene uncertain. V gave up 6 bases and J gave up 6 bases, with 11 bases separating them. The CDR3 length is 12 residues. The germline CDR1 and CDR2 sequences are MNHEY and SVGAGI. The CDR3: CASRSPTAEAFF. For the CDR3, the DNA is TGTGCCAGCAGGTCACCAACCGCTGAAGCTTTCTTT.

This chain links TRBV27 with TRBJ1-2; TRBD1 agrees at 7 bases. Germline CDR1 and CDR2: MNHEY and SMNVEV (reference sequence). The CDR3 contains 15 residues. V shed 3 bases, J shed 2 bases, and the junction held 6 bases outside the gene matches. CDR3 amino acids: CASSFRGRGNYGYTF. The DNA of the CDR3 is TGTGCCAGCAGTTTTCGTGGCAGGGGGAACTATGGCTACACCTTC.

The CDR3 DNA follows: TGCGCCAGCAGTGGACAGGGCCGCACAGATACGCAGTATTTT. Residues: CASSGQGRTDTQYF. V and J are TRBV10-1 and TRBJ2-3; 7 bases are shared with TRBD1. Trimming took 4 bases from V and 1 from J; bases not matched to a gene: 2. CDR1 is WNHNN, CDR2 SYGVQD, per germline (reference sequence). The CDR3 is made up of 14 amino acids.